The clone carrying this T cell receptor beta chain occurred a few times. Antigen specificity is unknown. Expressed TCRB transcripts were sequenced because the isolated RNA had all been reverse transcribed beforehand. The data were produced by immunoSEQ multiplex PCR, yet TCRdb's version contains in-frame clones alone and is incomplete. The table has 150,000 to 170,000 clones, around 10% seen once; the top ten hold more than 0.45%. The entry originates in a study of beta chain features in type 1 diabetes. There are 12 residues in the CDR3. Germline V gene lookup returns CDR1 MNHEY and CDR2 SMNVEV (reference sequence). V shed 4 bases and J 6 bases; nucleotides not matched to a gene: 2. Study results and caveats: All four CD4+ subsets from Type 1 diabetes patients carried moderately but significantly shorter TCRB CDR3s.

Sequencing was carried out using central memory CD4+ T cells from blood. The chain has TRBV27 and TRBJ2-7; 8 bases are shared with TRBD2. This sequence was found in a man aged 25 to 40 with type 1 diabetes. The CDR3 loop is CASSSGRGEQYF. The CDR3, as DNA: TGTGCCAGCAGTTCCGGGAGGGGCGAGCAGTACTTC.